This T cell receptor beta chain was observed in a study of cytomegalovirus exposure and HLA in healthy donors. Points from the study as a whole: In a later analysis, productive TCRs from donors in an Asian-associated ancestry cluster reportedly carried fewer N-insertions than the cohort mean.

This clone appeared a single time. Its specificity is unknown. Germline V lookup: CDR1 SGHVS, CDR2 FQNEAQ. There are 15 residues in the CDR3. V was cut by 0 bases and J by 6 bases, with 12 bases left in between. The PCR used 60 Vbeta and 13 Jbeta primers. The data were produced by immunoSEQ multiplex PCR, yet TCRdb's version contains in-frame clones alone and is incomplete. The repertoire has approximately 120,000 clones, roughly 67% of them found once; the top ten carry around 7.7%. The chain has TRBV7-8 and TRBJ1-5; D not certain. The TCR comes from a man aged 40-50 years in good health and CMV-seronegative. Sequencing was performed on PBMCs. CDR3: CASSLALGLGQPQHF. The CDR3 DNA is TGTGCCAGCAGCTTAGCTTTGGGCCTCGGTCAGCCCCAGCATTTT.